The 22 T cell receptor beta chains given below trace back to one sample, sequenced in a study of T cell repertoires in cytomegalovirus infection. Each CDR3 protein gets one entry after TCRdb re-called the reads with MiXCR. The sample includes fewer than 200,000 distinct CDR3 sequences, less than 25% of them seen just once. These TCRs are of unknown antigen specificity. Specimen: CD8+ T cells from cultured PBMCs, collected from culture after CMV antigen stimulation. The receptors come from a human donor in good health (CMV status not recorded). Some clones in this sample may be carry-over from other donors' samples.

The chain uses TRBV7-2 and TRBJ1-4, with 7 bases aligning to TRBD1. CDR3 length: 16 amino acids. J lost 10 bases, V lost 5 bases, and 16 bases had no gene match. Germline-derived CDR1 and CDR2 are SGHTA and FQGNSA. The CDR3 sequence: CASSQSGRDSRGKLFF. CDR3 nucleotide sequence: TGTGCCAGCAGCCAATCCGGCCGGGACAGTCGAGGAAAACTGTTTTTT.

This clonotype has more than one count but fewer than ten. The chain carries TRBV7-2 and TRBJ2-2; 13 bases agree with TRBD2. In germline, CDR1 is SGHTA, CDR2 FQGNSA. V shed 1 base, J shed 3 bases, and the junction held 5 bases outside the gene matches. The CDR3 is made up of 18 amino acids. The CDR3 reads CASSLGLAGGSYTGELFF. The CDR3 DNA sequence: TGTGCCAGCAGCTTAGGACTAGCGGGGGGCTCTTACACCGGGGAGCTGTTTTTT.

CDR3 in DNA: TGTGCCAGCAGTTACTCGTGGGGGGCTGACACAGATACGCAGTATTTT. The encoded protein is CASSYSWGADTDTQYF. The chain has TRBV6-5 and TRBJ2-3, with D tentatively TRBD1 or TRBD2 (6 bases each). The CDR3 is 16 residues long. Germline-derived CDR1 and CDR2 are MNHEY and SVGAGI. V was trimmed by 0 bases and J by 2 bases, leaving 12 bases between them.

This clonotype was found a few times. The rearrangement uses TRBV7-2 and TRBJ2-3; the D call may be TRBD1 or TRBD2 (5 bases each). The CDR3 is 15 amino acids. Trimming removed 5 bases from V and 2 bases from J, with 14 bases in between. Germline V gives CDR1 SGHTA, CDR2 FQGNSA. In DNA, the CDR3 is TGTGCCAGCAGCCCCCGGGACGGATACACAGATACGCAGTATTTT. It yields the protein CASSPRDGYTDTQYF.

J is TRBJ1-1 and V is TRBV4-3, with D perhaps TRBD1 (5 bases). Germline CDR1 is LGHNA and CDR2 is YSLEER. Trimming stripped 0 bases from V and 4 bases from J, with 12 bases between. CDR3 length: 15 residues. The DNA of the CDR3 is TGCGCCAGCAGCCAAGATAGCGGGGCGAGCACTGAAGCTTTCTTT. Protein: CASSQDSGASTEAFF.

The rearrangement uses TRBV9 and TRBJ1-6; TRBD1 might be the D (6 bases). CDR3 length equals 15 residues. Germline CDR1 SGDLS, CDR2 YYNGEE. Trimming removed 3 bases from V and 7 bases from J, with 14 bases in between. CDR3: CASSAGQRLNSPLHF. The CDR3 nucleotides are TGTGCCAGCAGCGCCGGACAGCGTCTGAATTCACCCCTCCACTTT.

The chain couples TRBV5-1 to TRBJ2-7, with D uncertain. Germline loops: CDR1 SGHRS, CDR2 YFSETQ. V was clipped by 4 bases and J by 6 bases, with 17 bases between them. The length of the CDR3 is 14 residues. The CDR3 protein is CASSDISEAREQYF. The CDR3 DNA is TGCGCCAGCAGCGACATCTCAGAGGCCCGCGAGCAGTACTTC.

The J gene is TRBJ2-5, the V gene TRBV7-3, with D uncertain. The CDR3 has 14 residues. V lost 2 bases to trimming and J lost 1 base, with 8 bases between them. Per the germline V gene, CDR1 is SGHTA and CDR2 is FQGTGA. CDR3 in amino acids: CASSLLDGQETQYF. The DNA for the CDR3 is TGTGCCAGCAGCTTACTTGACGGCCAAGAGACCCAGTACTTC.

The chain joins TRBV7-8 to TRBJ1-1, with TRBD1 as a possible D gene (5 bases). V was pared by 4 bases and J by 1 base, with 19 bases between. Germline values: CDR1 SGHVS, CDR2 FQNEAQ. The CDR3 is 17 amino acids. The CDR3 nucleotides read TGTGCCAGCAGCTCTCAGGGTTATAGAGGGAAGAACACTGAAGCTTTCTTT. It is translated as CASSSQGYRGKNTEAFF.

This clonotype was seen a few times. In DNA form, the CDR3 reads TGTGCCAGCAGCTTGGGAGGACAGCCCTATGGCTACACCTTC. Amino acid sequence: CASSLGGQPYGYTF. The genes are TRBV5-6 and TRBJ1-2; TRBD1 might be the D (6 bases). This CDR3 region has 14 residues. Trimming took 0 bases from V and 4 from J, leaving 10 bases between them. Germline V CDR1 and CDR2: SGHDT, YYEEEE.

The rearrangement uses TRBV7-8 and TRBJ2-2, with D possibly being TRBD2 (5 bases). V was pared by 3 bases and J by 2 bases, with 10 bases between. CDR3 length: 15 residues. Germline V gene lookup returns CDR1 SGHVS and CDR2 FQNEAQ. CDR3 sequence (DNA): TGTGCCAGCAGCTTCCGGGGTGGAAACACCGGGGAGCTGTTTTTT. Residues: CASSFRGGNTGELFF.

This clonotype has a single count. V and J are TRBV15 and TRBJ2-7; 7 bases line up with TRBD1. This CDR3 is built from 18 residues. Germline CDR1 is LNHNV and CDR2 is YYDKDF (reference sequence). V trimming: 0 bases; J trimming: 0 bases; junction bases outside the gene matches: 11. Here the CDR3 DNA reads TGTGCCACCAGCAGAGATCCTCACCAGACAGGGACCTCCTACGAGCAGTACTTC. It encodes CATSRDPHQTGTSYEQYF.

This clonotype was seen a few times. The J gene is TRBJ2-1, the V gene TRBV6-2 or TRBV6-3, with D possibly matching TRBD2 (5 bases). V gave up 2 bases and J gave up 3 bases, with 14 bases separating them. The CDR3 is 16 amino acids. Looked up from germline, CDR1 is MNHEY and CDR2 is SVGEGT. CDR3 sequence reads: CASSYIRTFVYNEQFF. For the CDR3, the DNA is TGTGCCAGCAGTTACATCCGGACTTTTGTCTACAATGAGCAGTTCTTC.

J is TRBJ2-7 and V is TRBV4-1; D possibly corresponds to TRBD2 (6 bases). V lost 3 bases and J 2 bases, leaving 20 bases between the germline ends. This CDR3 region has 17 residues. Germline V CDR1 and CDR2: MGHRA, YSYEKL. CDR3 in DNA: TGCGCCAGCAGCCACCCCCCAGCGGGTGGCAGTCCCTACGAGCAGTACTTC. Translated: CASSHPPAGGSPYEQYF.

The sample holds a few counts of this clonotype. The genes are TRBV5-1 and TRBJ2-3; D is unresolved. The CDR3 loop spans 16 amino acids. V lost 0 bases, J lost 3 bases, and 14 bases lay in between. Germline CDR1 reads SGHRS; CDR2 reads YFSETQ. This CDR3 reads CASSLAHRHRTDTQYF. The DNA of the CDR3 is TGCGCCAGCAGCTTGGCTCACCGGCACCGAACAGATACGCAGTATTTT.

This clonotype appeared a few times. The gene calls are TRBV12-3 or TRBV12-4 and TRBJ1-2; D may be TRBD1 (6 bases). V was pared by 2 bases and J by 6 bases, with 16 bases between. This CDR3 is 15 amino acids long. The CDR3 here is CASSLSQAGDDGYTF. The CDR3 DNA follows: TGTGCCAGCAGTTTATCCCAAGCAGGGGATGATGGCTACACCTTC.

The CDR3 DNA reads TGTGCCAGCAGTTCCTCTTGGACAGGAACTCAAGAGACCCAGTACTTC. This translates into CASSSSWTGTQETQYF. The V gene is TRBV12-3 or TRBV12-4, the J gene TRBJ2-5; 7 bases match TRBD1. The V gene end was trimmed by 4 bases and the J gene end by 2 bases; junction bases not matched to a gene: 10. The CDR3 sequence is 16 residues long.

The J gene is TRBJ1-5, the V gene TRBV7-2; D perhaps matches TRBD1 (5 bases). The germline gives CDR1 SGHTA, CDR2 FQGNSA. This CDR3 region has 14 residues. Trimming removed 0 bases at V and 9 bases at J, with 12 bases between. The CDR3 DNA sequence: TGTGCCAGCAGCTTAGCGAGAACAGGAGGGCCCCAGCATTTT. It specifies CASSLARTGGPQHF.

This clonotype was found a few times. The V and J genes are TRBV12-3 or TRBV12-4 and TRBJ2-1; D is unclear. Trimming stripped 7 bases from V and 9 bases from J, with 22 bases between. This CDR3 comprises 15 residues. CDR3: CASNSLSQLSREQFF. The CDR3 DNA is TGTGCCAGCAATTCCTTATCCCAACTCAGTCGTGAGCAGTTCTTC.

This sequence joins TRBV9 and TRBJ2-1, with TRBD2 identical over 14 bases. Germline CDR1 is SGDLS and CDR2 is YYNGEE. This CDR3 spans 21 amino acids. V was pared by 3 bases and J by 1 base, with 15 bases of the junction left unmatched. The CDR3 reads CASSGTSGGPPYALSYNEQFF. The DNA of the CDR3 is TGTGCCAGCAGCGGGACTAGCGGGGGGCCCCCCTATGCCCTTTCCTACAATGAGCAGTTCTTC.

The CDR3 sequence is CASSLRDRGRTEAFF. The CDR3 DNA follows: TGCGCCAGCAGCCTAAGGGACAGGGGGCGGACTGAAGCTTTCTTT. The rearrangement uses TRBV4-1 and TRBJ1-1, with TRBD1 identical over 12 bases. Germline trimming cut 4 bases from V and 5 bases from J; bases unmatched to any gene: 5. CDR3 length: 15 amino acids. Per germline, CDR1 MGHRA and CDR2 YSYEKL.

In its sample, this clonotype was seen a few times. The chain combines TRBV27 with TRBJ2-7, with D possibly matching TRBD2 (5 bases). V gave up 5 bases and J gave up 7 bases, with 18 bases separating them. Germline CDR1 MNHEY, CDR2 SMNVEV (reference sequence). There are 14 residues in the CDR3. The DNA for the CDR3 is TGTGCCAGCAGTCCCAGGACTTCTTCTCGGGAGCAGTACTTC. Its translation is CASSPRTSSREQYF.